The 16 T cell receptor beta chains listed next were all sequenced from one sample in a study of T cell responses to AZD1222 COVID-19 vaccine. Method: immunoSEQ multiplex PCR; TCRdb's copy keeps in-frame clones and lacks some. The sample carries around 140,000 clones, 93% recorded once. The sample here was peripheral blood, taken on day 0 of AZD1222 vaccination. These receptors all stem from an adult in good health.

The rearrangement joins TRBV7-5 to TRBJ2-4; the table's D call of TRBD2 was not tested on the DNA. TRBV7-5 is tagged as a pseudogene. The CDR3 is 17 residues long. The CDR3 is CARSLRCPSGTKNIQYF. The CDR3 DNA reads as TGTGCCAGAAGCTTACGGTGCCCTAGCGGGACCAAAAACATTCAGTACTTC.

The V gene is TRBV29-1, the J gene TRBJ2-2; TRBD2 aligns across 9 bases. Germline assignment: CDR1 SQVTM and CDR2 ANQGSEA. V shed 0 bases and J 7 bases; nucleotides not matched to a gene: 12. This CDR3 is built from 17 residues. This CDR3 reads CSVEDSVSGRYGGELFF. The CDR3 coding sequence is TGCAGCGTTGAAGATTCGGTCAGCGGGAGGTATGGCGGGGAGCTGTTTTTT.

The chain employs TRBV28 and TRBJ2-5, with D perhaps matching TRBD1 (6 bases). Germline lookup yields CDR1 MDHEN and CDR2 SYDVKM. The CDR3 has 14 residues. With 7 bases removed from V and 0 bases from J, the gap between germline ends came to 12 bases. The CDR3 region has the DNA TGTGCCAGCATATTACAGGGTCACCAAGAGACCCAGTACTTC. Protein sequence: CASILQGHQETQYF. Combining the CDR3 with reference TRBV28 and TRBJ2-5 gives the whole variable domain DVKVTQSSRYLVKRTGEKVFLECVQDMDHENMFWYRQDPGLGLRLIYFSYDVKMKEKGDIPEGYSVSREKKERFSLILESASTNQTSMYLCASILQGHQETQYFGPGTRLLVL.

The genes are TRBV24-1 and TRBJ2-2, with D perhaps TRBD1 (6 bases). Germline CDR1 and CDR2: KGHDR and SFDVKD. V dropped 9 bases and J dropped 0 bases, with 28 bases sitting between them. The CDR3 is made up of 20 amino acids. The CDR3 region is CATDLGRTEPHYANTGELFF. Here the CDR3 DNA reads TGTGCCACCGACTTGGGAAGGACAGAACCTCACTACGCGAACACCGGGGAGCTGTTTTTT.

The rearrangement links TRBV2 to TRBJ1-2; the D is unclear. CDR3 length: 13 residues. V gave up 7 bases and J gave up 2 bases, with 11 bases separating them. Germline V gene sequence: CDR1 SNHLY, CDR2 FYNNEI. The CDR3 loop is CASTLSGNYGYTF. CDR3 coding DNA: TGTGCCAGCACCCTGTCGGGAAACTATGGCTACACCTTC.

This rearrangement joins TRBV7-9 to TRBJ2-1; D is ambiguous. CDR1 is SEHNR and CDR2 is FQNEAQ in the germline V gene (reference sequence). V was trimmed by 2 bases and J by 7 bases, leaving 9 bases between them. CDR3 size: 13 residues. CDR3 protein: CASSLLPGNEQFF. The CDR3 nucleotides are TGTGCCAGCAGCTTATTGCCAGGTAATGAGCAGTTCTTC.

In its sample, this clone was seen once. This rearrangement joins TRBV5-4 to TRBJ1-2, with a possible D match to TRBD1 (6 bases). CDR3 size: 13 residues. The germline CDR1 and CDR2 sequences are SGHNT and YYREEE (reference sequence). Trimming cost V 2 bases and J 4 bases, with 9 bases left between them. DNA of the CDR3: TGTGCCAGCAGCTTCAGGGGCCCCTATGGCTACACCTTC. It codes for CASSFRGPYGYTF.

The chain is built from TRBV4-2 and TRBJ2-7; 9 bases are shared with TRBD2. J gave up 3 bases and V 3 bases, and 9 bases lay outside the gene matches. The germline gives CDR1 LGHNA, CDR2 YNFKEQ. The length of the CDR3 is 16 residues. CDR3: CASSQELAGQRYEQYF. In DNA form, the CDR3 reads TGTGCCAGCAGCCAGGAACTAGCGGGCCAGCGCTACGAGCAGTACTTC.

CDR3 in DNA: TGTGCCAGCAGTGGTTTCGCTTACACCTTC. Its translation: CASSGFAYTF. The chain uses TRBV2 and TRBJ1-2; no clear D. V gave up 4 bases and J gave up 11 bases, with 8 bases separating them. In germline, CDR1 is SNHLY, CDR2 FYNNEI. This CDR3 contains 10 residues. Based on the CDR3 plus reference TRBV2 and TRBJ1-2, the full variable domain is EPEVTQTPSHQVTQMGQEVILRCVPISNHLYFYWYRQILGQKVEFLVSFYNNEISEKSEIFDDQFSVERPDGSNFTLKIRSTKLEDSAMYFCASSGFAYTFGSGTRLTVV.

The chain couples TRBV5-1 to TRBJ1-6; no clear D. CDR1 and CDR2 from the germline V gene are SGHRS and YFSETQ. Trimming shortened V by 1 base and J by 7 bases, and 18 bases separated the two germline ends. The CDR3 is 17 amino acids. CDR3 amino acids: CASSLWPAGRQNSPLHF. CDR3 in DNA: TGCGCCAGCAGCTTGTGGCCAGCCGGGCGTCAGAATTCACCCCTCCACTTT.

This clone has a single count. The genes are TRBV7-9 and TRBJ2-1; the D gene could be TRBD1 or TRBD2 (5 bases each). Trimming took off 8 bases at V and 6 bases at J, with 11 bases between the two ends. Per germline, CDR1 SEHNR and CDR2 FQNEAQ (reference sequence). The CDR3 sequence is 12 residues long. CDR3 DNA: TGTGCCAGCCGACTAAGGGGCAATGAGCAGTTCTTC. It translates to CASRLRGNEQFF.

The chain employs TRBV11-2 and TRBJ2-2; 9 positions agree with TRBD1. CDR3 size: 16 residues. Trimming at V came to 6 bases and at J to 4 bases, leaving 9 bases not matched to a gene. Germline CDR1 and CDR2: SGHAT and FQNNGV. The CDR3 spells CASSYGTGSSTGELFF. In DNA form, the CDR3 reads TGTGCCAGCAGTTATGGGACAGGGTCGAGCACCGGGGAGCTGTTTTTT. Complete variable domain (other parts from reference TRBV11-2 and TRBJ2-2): EAGVAQSPRYKIIEKRQSVAFWCNPISGHATLYWYQQILGQGPKLLIQFQNNGVVDDSQLPKDRFSAERLKGVDSTLKIQPAKLEDSAVYLCASSYGTGSSTGELFFGEGSRLTVL.

The chain employs TRBV24-1 and TRBJ2-1; D is ambiguous. CDR1 KGHDR and CDR2 SFDVKD come from the germline V gene. Between the trimmed V and J ends, which lost 4 bases and 4 bases, there was a span of 25 bases. The CDR3 has 19 amino acids. The CDR3 sequence: CATSDSGIENPGRYNEQFF. The CDR3 bases are TGTGCCACCAGTGACTCGGGTATAGAGAACCCGGGCCGATACAATGAGCAGTTCTTC.

In DNA, the CDR3 is TGCGCCAGCAGCTTGGTAGGGGTAGTGACAGATACGCAGTATTTT. Translation: CASSLVGVVTDTQYF. The chain joins TRBV5-1 to TRBJ2-3, with D perhaps TRBD1 (5 bases). The CDR3 totals 15 residues. The V end lost 0 bases, the J end lost 3 bases, and 11 bases lay between the germline ends. Germline CDR1 and CDR2: SGHRS and YFSETQ.

The chain couples TRBV7-8 to TRBJ1-5; D gene ambiguous. The CDR3 runs 13 residues. Germline values: CDR1 SGHVS, CDR2 FQNEAQ. Trimming left V 5 bases short and J 3 bases short, with 8 bases between. The CDR3 DNA is TGTGCCAGCAGCCTAAAGAACAATCAGCCCCAGCATTTT. This gives the protein CASSLKNNQPQHF.

The chain links TRBV7-2 to TRBJ2-2, with 8 bases aligning to TRBD1. This CDR3 has 17 amino acids. The germline V gene encodes CDR1 SGHTA and CDR2 FQGNSA. J lost 1 base, V lost 1 base, and 5 bases had no gene match. The CDR3 spells CASSLVGTGQNTGELFF. In nucleotides, the CDR3 is TGTGCCAGCAGCTTAGTGGGGACAGGACAGAACACCGGGGAGCTGTTTTTT.